The next 17 T cell receptor beta chains were all read from a single sample in a study of cytomegalovirus exposure and HLA in healthy donors. Primers included in the PCR were 60 Vbeta and 13 Jbeta primers. TCRdb's copy holds only in-frame clones and misses some; the assay was immunoSEQ multiplex PCR. The sample contains tens of thousands of clones, more than 70% of which appear only once. The sample consisted of PBMCs. The receptor set was obtained from a man between 45 and 60 years old in good health and CMV-seropositive.

V is TRBV5-1 and J is TRBJ1-2; possible D gene TRBD1, 5 bases. V was clipped by 4 bases and J by 0 bases, with 7 bases between them. The CDR3 has 13 residues. CDR1 and CDR2 (germline): SGHRS, YFSETQ. The DNA of the CDR3 is TGCGCCAGCAGCCCGACAGCTAACTATGGCTACACCTTC. Its protein is CASSPTANYGYTF.

The chain carries TRBV11-2 and TRBJ2-5; D is possibly TRBD2 (7 bases). Trimming removed 1 base from V and 4 bases from J, with 22 bases in between. There are 18 residues in the CDR3. Germline CDR1 is SGHAT and CDR2 is FQNNGV. The CDR3 spells CASSLGGPRAGVGETQYF. CDR3 DNA: TGTGCCAGCAGCTTAGGGGGGCCTAGGGCGGGAGTAGGAGAGACCCAGTACTTC.

The chain is built from TRBV7-9 and TRBJ1-1; 8 bases fit TRBD1. Germline assignment: CDR1 SEHNR and CDR2 FQNEAQ (reference sequence). J was trimmed by 0 bases and V by 5 bases; bases with no gene match: 11. This CDR3 region has 17 residues. The DNA of the CDR3 is TGTGCCAGCAGCCCGAGGGGACAGGCAGTAATGAACACTGAAGCTTTCTTT. Residues: CASSPRGQAVMNTEAFF.

The chain uses TRBV10-3 and TRBJ2-2; weak D call: TRBD2 (6 bases). The germline V and J ends were trimmed by 0 bases and 6 bases, with 17 bases remaining between them. This CDR3 is built from 17 residues. The germline gives CDR1 ENHRY, CDR2 SYGVKD. CDR3 bases: TGTGCCATCAGTGAGTCTCGGATTTCGGCGGGGCCCGGGGAGCTGTTTTTT. This gives the protein CAISESRISAGPGELFF.

This clone was counted between two and nine times. The chain couples TRBV5-6 to TRBJ1-2; TRBD1 might be the D (5 bases). The V gene's germline CDR1 is SGHDT and CDR2 YYEEEE. With 0 bases removed from V and 7 bases from J, the gap between germline ends came to 10 bases. CDR3 size: 13 residues. The CDR3 reads CASSLDWGGGYTF. The CDR3 DNA is TGTGCCAGCAGCTTGGATTGGGGGGGTGGCTACACCTTC.

In this sample, this clone turned up a few times. V and J are TRBV14 and TRBJ2-4; a weak D match, TRBD1 (6 bases). V was trimmed by 3 bases and J by 8 bases, leaving 20 bases between them. CDR3 length: 16 amino acids. Germline V gives CDR1 SGHDN, CDR2 FVKESK. CDR3 residues: CASSQEDVGKGDIQYF. The DNA of the CDR3 is TGTGCCAGCAGCCAGGAAGACGTAGGCAAGGGGGACATTCAGTACTTC.

Regarding this clone: A read error may account for a junction end that differs from germline. The chain carries TRBV7-8 and TRBJ1-5, with TRBD1 as a possible D gene (5 bases). CDR1 and CDR2 (germline): SGHVS, FQNEAQ. The CDR3 totals 17 residues. The CDR3 loop reads CVSSLKSVRGSNQPQHF. The CDR3 DNA follows: TGTGTCAGCAGCTTAAAGTCGGTTAGGGGTAGCAATCAGCCCCAGCATTTT.

The chain joins TRBV27 to TRBJ2-5; a weak D match, TRBD2 (6 bases). Near its end, the DNA agrees better with TRBJ2-7, so the J call may be wrong. Germline V lookup: CDR1 MNHEY, CDR2 SMNVEV (reference sequence). The CDR3 runs to 16 residues. CDR3 coding DNA: TGTGCCAGCAGTTTACAGGGACTCTTCGTCTCTTACGAGCAGTACTTC. Amino acids: CASSLQGLFVSYEQYF.

The V gene is TRBV27, the J gene TRBJ2-7; 8 nucleotides agree with TRBD2. After removal of 1 base from V and 2 bases from J, the junction contained 7 bases not matched to a gene. The germline V gene encodes CDR1 MNHEY and CDR2 SMNVEV (reference sequence). The CDR3 consists of 16 residues. CDR3 nucleotides: TGTGCCAGCAGTTTATGGGGACTAGAAGATACCTACGAGCAGTACTTC. It encodes CASSLWGLEDTYEQYF.

The chain links TRBV6-5 to TRBJ2-2; D may be TRBD2 (5 bases). Trimming removed 5 bases from V and 6 bases from J, with 16 bases in between. The CDR3 is made up of 15 amino acids. The germline gives CDR1 MNHEY, CDR2 SVGAGI. CDR3 nucleotide sequence: TGTGCCAGCAGTGCCGGGCGAGCGGAGCCCGGGGAGCTGTTTTTT. It codes for CASSAGRAEPGELFF.

The chain couples TRBV11-3 to TRBJ2-5, with TRBD2 identical over 11 bases. Trimming removed 7 bases from V and 1 base from J; junction bases left unmatched: 8. This CDR3 has 16 amino acids. Germline V lookup: CDR1 SGHNT, CDR2 YENEEA. The CDR3 coding sequence is TGTGCCAGCACCCGGGGACTAGCGGAACTCCAAGAGACCCAGTACTTC. It translates to CASTRGLAELQETQYF.

The chain is built from TRBV28 and TRBJ2-1; D gene uncertain. The CDR3 spans 14 residues. V gave up 3 bases and J gave up 0 bases, with 6 bases separating them. Looked up from germline, CDR1 is MDHEN and CDR2 is SYDVKM. The CDR3 DNA sequence: TGTGCCAGCAGTTTCTCGCGCTCCTACAATGAGCAGTTCTTC. Translating it yields CASSFSRSYNEQFF.

Concerning this clone: Germline is not matched at one junction end, which may reflect a read error. V gene TRBV7-3 combines with J gene TRBJ1-2, with D possibly being TRBD1 (6 bases). Germline-derived CDR1 and CDR2 are SGHTA and FQGTGA. The CDR3 has 15 residues. The CDR3 spells CSSSLQGGGERGYSF. The CDR3 DNA reads TGTTCCAGCAGCCTTCAAGGCGGGGGCGAGAGGGGCTACTCCTTC. The full variable domain, rest sourced from reference TRBV7-3 and TRBJ1-2, is GAGVSQTPSNKVTEKGKYVELRCDPISGHTALYWYRQSLGQGPEFLIYFQGTGAADDSGLPNDRFFAVRPEGSVSTLKIQRTERGDSAVYLCSSSLQGGGERGYSFGSGTRLTVV.

This chain uses TRBV5-1 with TRBJ2-2; TRBD1 is a possible D gene (6 bases). Germline assignment: CDR1 SGHRS and CDR2 YFSETQ. Trimming removed 4 bases at V and 0 bases at J, with 10 bases between. The CDR3 totals 15 residues. The CDR3 is CASSATGTNTGELFF. The CDR3 DNA follows: TGCGCCAGCAGCGCAACAGGGACGAACACCGGGGAGCTGTTTTTT.

Notes on this clone: This likely comes from a read error, as the CDR3 has no conserved phenylalanine or tryptophan at its end. This sequence joins TRBV28 and TRBJ1-2; maybe TRBD1 (6 bases). Trimming removed 8 bases from V and 3 bases from J, with 7 bases in between. Germline-derived CDR1 and CDR2 are MDHEN and SYDVKM. The CDR3 spans 11 residues. As DNA, the CDR3 is TGTGCCAGCTACAGGGACTATGGCTACACCCTC. It is translated as CASYRDYGYTL.

The chain joins TRBV6-5 to TRBJ2-5, with TRBD2 matching 10 bases. J lost 5 bases, V lost 4 bases, and 7 bases had no gene match. This CDR3 comprises 15 residues. The germline CDR1 and CDR2 sequences are MNHEY and SVGAGI. The CDR3 sequence: CASSSLAGGQETQYF. The CDR3 bases are TGTGCCAGCAGTTCCTTAGCGGGAGGTCAGGAGACCCAGTACTTC.

The rearrangement joins TRBV30 to TRBJ1-2, with 12 bases lining up with TRBD1. This CDR3 is 15 amino acids long. With 0 bases clipped from V and 4 bases from J, the junction kept 3 bases outside the gene matches. Germline CDR1 is GTSNPN and CDR2 is SVGIG (reference sequence). The CDR3 spells CAWSVGQGARYGYTF. Written as DNA, the CDR3 is TGTGCCTGGAGTGTGGGACAGGGGGCGCGCTATGGCTACACCTTC.